This TCR beta chain stems from a study of blood T cell repertoires in COVID-19. For the study at large: COVID-19 samples collected from the United States, Italy and Spain covered acute and convalescent phases. Nucleic acid was either cDNA or gDNA, and it came from T cells, B-cell-depleted T cells, or PBMCs.

V trimming: 5 bases; J trimming: 4 bases; junction bases outside the gene matches: 13. From germline, CDR1 is LNHDA and CDR2 SQIVND (reference sequence). The CDR3 is 18 amino acids. In the authors' methods: Estimation of nucleated cell counts relied on the amplification of reference gene primers. Only in-frame clones appear in the TCRdb table, and some are missing; sequencing was by immunoSEQ multiplex PCR. V, J and clone size derive from that table, while D and trimming were established from the DNA sequence. The table includes approximately 150,000 clones, about 91% detected once. The sample comprised peripheral blood. This clonotype was obtained from a woman in her forties or fifties with acute or convalescent COVID-19. This rearrangement joins TRBV19 to TRBJ2-5; 13 bases map to TRBD2. The CDR3 bases are TGTGCCAGTAGTCCTCTTATACTAGCGGGAGGGCCGCGAGAGACCCAGTACTTC. Its protein is CASSPLILAGGPRETQYF.